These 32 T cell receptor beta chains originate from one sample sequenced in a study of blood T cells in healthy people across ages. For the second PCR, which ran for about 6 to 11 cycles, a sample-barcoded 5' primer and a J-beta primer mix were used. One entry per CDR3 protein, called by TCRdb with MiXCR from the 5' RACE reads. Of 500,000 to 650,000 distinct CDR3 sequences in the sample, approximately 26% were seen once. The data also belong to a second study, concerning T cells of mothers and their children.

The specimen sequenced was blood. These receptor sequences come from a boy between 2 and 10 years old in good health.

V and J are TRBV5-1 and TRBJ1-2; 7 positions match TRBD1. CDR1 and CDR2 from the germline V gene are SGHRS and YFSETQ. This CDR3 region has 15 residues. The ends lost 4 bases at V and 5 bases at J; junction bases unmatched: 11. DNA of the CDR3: TGCGCCAGCAGCCCCGGGACAGAGGGGGTGTATGGCTACACCTTC. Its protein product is CASSPGTEGVYGYTF.

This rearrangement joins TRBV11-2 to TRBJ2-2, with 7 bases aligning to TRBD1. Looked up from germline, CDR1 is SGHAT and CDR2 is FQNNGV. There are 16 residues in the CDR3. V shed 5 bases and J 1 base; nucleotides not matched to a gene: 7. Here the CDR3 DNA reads TGTGCCAGCAGCCTACCTGGACAGGAGAACACCGGGGAGCTGTTTTTT. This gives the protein CASSLPGQENTGELFF.

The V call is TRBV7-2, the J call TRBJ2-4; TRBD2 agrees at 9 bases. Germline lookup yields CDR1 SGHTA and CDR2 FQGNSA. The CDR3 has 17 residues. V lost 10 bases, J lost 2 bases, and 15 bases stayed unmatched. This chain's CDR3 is CAIQEPLAGGPKNIQYF. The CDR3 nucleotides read TGTGCCATCCAAGAGCCACTAGCGGGTGGGCCCAAAAACATTCAGTACTTC.

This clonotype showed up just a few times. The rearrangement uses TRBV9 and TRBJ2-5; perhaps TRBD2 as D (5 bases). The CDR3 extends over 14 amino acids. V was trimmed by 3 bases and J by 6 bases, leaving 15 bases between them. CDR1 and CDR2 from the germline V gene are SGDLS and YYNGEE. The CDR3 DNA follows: TGTGCCAGCAGCGGACGCGGGTCCGTGAAGACCCAGTACTTC. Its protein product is CASSGRGSVKTQYF.

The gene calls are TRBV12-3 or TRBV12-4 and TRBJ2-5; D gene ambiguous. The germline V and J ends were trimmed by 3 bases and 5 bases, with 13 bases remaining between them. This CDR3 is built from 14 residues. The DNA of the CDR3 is TGTGCCAGCAGTTTGCGGCGGCCCGGTGAGACCCAGTACTTC. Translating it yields CASSLRRPGETQYF.

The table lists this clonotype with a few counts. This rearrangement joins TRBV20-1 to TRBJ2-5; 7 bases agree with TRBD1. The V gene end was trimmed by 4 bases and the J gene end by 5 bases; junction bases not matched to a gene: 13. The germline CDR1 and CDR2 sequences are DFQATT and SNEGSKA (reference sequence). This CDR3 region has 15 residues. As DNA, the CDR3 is TGCAGTGCTACGCCCCCGGGACAGCTTTGGGAGACCCAGTACTTC. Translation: CSATPPGQLWETQYF.

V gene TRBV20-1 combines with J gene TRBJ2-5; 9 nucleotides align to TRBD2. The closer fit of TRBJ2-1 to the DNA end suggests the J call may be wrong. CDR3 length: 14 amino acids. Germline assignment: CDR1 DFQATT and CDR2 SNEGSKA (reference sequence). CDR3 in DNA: TGCAGTGCCAACACCGGGACTAGCAAAAATGAGCAGTTCTTC. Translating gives CSANTGTSKNEQFF.

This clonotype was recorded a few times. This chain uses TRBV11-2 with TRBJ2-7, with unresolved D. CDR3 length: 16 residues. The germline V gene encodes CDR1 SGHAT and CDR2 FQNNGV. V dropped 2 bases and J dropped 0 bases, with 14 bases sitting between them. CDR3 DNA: TGTGCCAGCAGCTTACTGGGGATGCCAAGCTCCTACGAGCAGTACTTC. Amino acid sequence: CASSLLGMPSSYEQYF.

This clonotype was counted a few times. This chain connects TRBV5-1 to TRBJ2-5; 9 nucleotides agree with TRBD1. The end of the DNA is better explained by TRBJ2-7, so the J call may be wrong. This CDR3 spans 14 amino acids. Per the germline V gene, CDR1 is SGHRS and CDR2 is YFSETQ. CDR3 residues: CASRPGQGPYEQYF. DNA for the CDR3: TGCGCCAGCAGACCGGGACAGGGTCCCTACGAGCAGTACTTC.

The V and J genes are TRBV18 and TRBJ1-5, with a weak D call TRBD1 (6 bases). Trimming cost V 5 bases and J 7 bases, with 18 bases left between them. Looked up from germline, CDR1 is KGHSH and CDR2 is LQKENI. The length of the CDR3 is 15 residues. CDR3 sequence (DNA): TGTGCCAGCTCAGCGGCGACAGGAGCTGGCCAGCCCCAGCATTTT. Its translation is CASSAATGAGQPQHF.

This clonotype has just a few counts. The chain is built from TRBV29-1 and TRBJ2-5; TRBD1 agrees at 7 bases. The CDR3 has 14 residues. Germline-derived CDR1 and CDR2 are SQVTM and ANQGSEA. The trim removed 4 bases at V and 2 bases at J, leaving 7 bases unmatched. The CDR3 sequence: CSVVVQGRQETQYF. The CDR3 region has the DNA TGCAGCGTTGTAGTACAGGGGAGACAAGAGACCCAGTACTTC.

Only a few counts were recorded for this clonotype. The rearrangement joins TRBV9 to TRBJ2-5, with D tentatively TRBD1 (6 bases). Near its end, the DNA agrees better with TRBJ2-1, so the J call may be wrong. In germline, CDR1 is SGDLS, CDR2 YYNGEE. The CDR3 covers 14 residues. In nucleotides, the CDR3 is TGTGCCAGCAGCCCCAGGGGCAGATACAATGAGCAGTTCTTC. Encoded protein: CASSPRGRYNEQFF.

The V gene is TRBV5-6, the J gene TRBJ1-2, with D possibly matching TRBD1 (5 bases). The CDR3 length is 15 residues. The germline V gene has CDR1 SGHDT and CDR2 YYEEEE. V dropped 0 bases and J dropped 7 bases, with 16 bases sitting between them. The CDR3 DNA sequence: TGTGCCAGCAGCTTGGGACTGACAGATTCCGGTGGCTACACCTTC. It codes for CASSLGLTDSGGYTF.

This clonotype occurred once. As DNA, the CDR3 is TGTGCCAGCAGCTCCTGGAGGGCTAGCGGGAAGAGGGACAATGAGCAGTTCTTC. It codes for CASSSWRASGKRDNEQFF. The V gene is TRBV5-4, the J gene TRBJ2-7, with TRBD2 identical over 9 bases. Matching the DNA end better, TRBJ2-1 makes the J call doubtful. The CDR3 covers 18 residues. CDR1 and CDR2 (germline): SGHNT, YYREEE (reference sequence).

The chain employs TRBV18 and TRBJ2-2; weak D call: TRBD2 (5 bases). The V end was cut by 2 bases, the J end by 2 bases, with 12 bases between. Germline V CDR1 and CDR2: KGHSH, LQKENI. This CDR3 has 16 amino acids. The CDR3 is CASSPGQRINTGELFF. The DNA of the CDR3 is TGTGCCAGCTCACCAGGGCAGCGGATAAACACCGGGGAGCTGTTTTTT.

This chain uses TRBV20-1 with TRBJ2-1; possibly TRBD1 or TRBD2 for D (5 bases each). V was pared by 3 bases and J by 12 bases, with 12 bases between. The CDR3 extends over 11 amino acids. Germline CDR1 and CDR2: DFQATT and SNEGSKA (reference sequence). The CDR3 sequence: CSASGATTQFF. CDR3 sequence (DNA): TGCAGTGCTAGCGGGGCCACCACGCAGTTCTTC.

CDR3 sequence: CAWSGAPVYEQYF. The CDR3 bases are TGTGCCTGGAGCGGGGCACCAGTATACGAGCAGTACTTC. The chain joins TRBV30 to TRBJ2-5, with D possibly called TRBD1 or TRBD2 (5 bases each). The J call could be wrong; TRBJ2-7 is a better fit for the DNA end. Germline CDR1 is GTSNPN and CDR2 is SVGIG (reference sequence). The CDR3 extends over 13 amino acids.

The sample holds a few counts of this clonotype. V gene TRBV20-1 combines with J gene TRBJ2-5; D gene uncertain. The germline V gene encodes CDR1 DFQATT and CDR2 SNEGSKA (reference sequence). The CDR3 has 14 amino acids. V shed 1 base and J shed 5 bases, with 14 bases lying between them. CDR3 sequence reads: CSARAGDSVETQYF. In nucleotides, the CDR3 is TGCAGTGCTAGAGCTGGGGATTCGGTGGAGACCCAGTACTTC.

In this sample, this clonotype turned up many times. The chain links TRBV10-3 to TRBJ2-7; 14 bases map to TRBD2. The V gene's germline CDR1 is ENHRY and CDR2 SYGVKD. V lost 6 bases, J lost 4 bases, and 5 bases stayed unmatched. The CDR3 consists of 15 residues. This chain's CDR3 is CAISEGLAGEYEQYF. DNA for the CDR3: TGTGCCATCAGCGAGGGACTAGCGGGAGAATACGAGCAGTACTTC.

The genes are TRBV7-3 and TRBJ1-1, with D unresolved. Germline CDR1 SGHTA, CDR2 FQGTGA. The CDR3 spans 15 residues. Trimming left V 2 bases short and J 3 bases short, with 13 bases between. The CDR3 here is CASSLGESPDTEAFF. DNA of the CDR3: TGTGCCAGCAGCTTAGGGGAGTCGCCGGACACTGAAGCTTTCTTT. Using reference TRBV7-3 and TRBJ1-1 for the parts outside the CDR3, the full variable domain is GAGVSQTPSNKVTEKGKYVELRCDPISGHTALYWYRQSLGQGPEFLIYFQGTGAADDSGLPNDRFFAVRPEGSVSTLKIQRTERGDSAVYLCASSLGESPDTEAFFGQGTRLTVV.

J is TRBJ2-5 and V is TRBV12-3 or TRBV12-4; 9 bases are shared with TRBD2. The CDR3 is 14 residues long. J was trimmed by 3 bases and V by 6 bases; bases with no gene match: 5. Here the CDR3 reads CASSSGTSKETQYF. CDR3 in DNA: TGTGCCAGCAGCTCCGGGACTAGCAAAGAGACCCAGTACTTC.

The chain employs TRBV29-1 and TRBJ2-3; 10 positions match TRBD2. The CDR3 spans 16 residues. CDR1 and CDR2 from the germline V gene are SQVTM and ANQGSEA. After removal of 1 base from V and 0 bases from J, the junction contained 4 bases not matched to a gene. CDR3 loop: CSVEGTSGPSTDTQYF. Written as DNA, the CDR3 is TGCAGCGTTGAAGGGACTAGCGGTCCTAGCACAGATACGCAGTATTTT.

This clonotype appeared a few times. In nucleotides, the CDR3 is TGCGCCAGCAGCGTACGACAGGGGGCAACTAATGAAAAACTGTTTTTT. It translates to CASSVRQGATNEKLFF. The rearrangement links TRBV5-1 to TRBJ1-4; 9 bases align to TRBD1. Germline V lookup: CDR1 SGHRS, CDR2 YFSETQ. The CDR3 has 16 amino acids. V trimming: 4 bases; J trimming: 0 bases; junction bases outside the gene matches: 4.

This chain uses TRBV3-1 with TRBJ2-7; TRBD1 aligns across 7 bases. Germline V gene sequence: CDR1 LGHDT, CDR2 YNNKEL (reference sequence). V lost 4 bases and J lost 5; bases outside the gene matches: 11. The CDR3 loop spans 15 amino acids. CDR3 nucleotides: TGTGCCAGCAGCCGACCAGGGGACAGTCACCACGAGCAGTACTTC. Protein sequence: CASSRPGDSHHEQYF.

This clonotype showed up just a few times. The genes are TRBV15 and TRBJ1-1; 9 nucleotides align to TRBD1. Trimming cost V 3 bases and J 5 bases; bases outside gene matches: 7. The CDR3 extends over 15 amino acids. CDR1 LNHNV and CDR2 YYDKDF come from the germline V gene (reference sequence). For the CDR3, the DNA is TGTGCCACCAGCAGCCGGGACAGGGTTTTGACTGAAGCTTTCTTT. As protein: CATSSRDRVLTEAFF.

CDR3 bases: TGTGCCAGCAGCCAAGATCGCGGCTATCCCCAGCATTTT. Amino acids: CASSQDRGYPQHF. V usage is TRBV4-2 and J usage is TRBJ1-5; D is unresolved. CDR1 is LGHNA and CDR2 is YNFKEQ in the germline V gene. The ends were cut back, 0 bases at V and 10 bases at J, with 10 bases in the middle. This CDR3 is built from 13 residues.

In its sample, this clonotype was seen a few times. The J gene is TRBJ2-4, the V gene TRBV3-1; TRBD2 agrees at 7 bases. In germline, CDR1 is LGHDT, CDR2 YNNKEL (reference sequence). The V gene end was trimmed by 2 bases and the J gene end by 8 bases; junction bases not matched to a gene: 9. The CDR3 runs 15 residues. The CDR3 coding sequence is TGTGCCAGCAGCCAAACCGTCGGGAGGTCGGACATTCAGTACTTC. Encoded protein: CASSQTVGRSDIQYF.

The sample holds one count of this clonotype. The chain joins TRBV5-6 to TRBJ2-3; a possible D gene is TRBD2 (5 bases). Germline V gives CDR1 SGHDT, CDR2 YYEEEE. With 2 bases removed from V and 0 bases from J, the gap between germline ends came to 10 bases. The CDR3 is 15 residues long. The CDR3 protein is CASSLSGFSTDTQYF. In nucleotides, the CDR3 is TGTGCCAGCAGCTTAAGCGGATTTAGCACAGATACGCAGTATTTT. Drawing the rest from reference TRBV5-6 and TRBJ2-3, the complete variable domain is DAGVTQSPTHLIKTRGQQVTLRCSPKSGHDTVSWYQQALGQGPQFIFQYYEEEERQRGNFPDRFSGHQFPNYSSELNVNALLLGDSALYLCASSLSGFSTDTQYFGPGTRLTVL.

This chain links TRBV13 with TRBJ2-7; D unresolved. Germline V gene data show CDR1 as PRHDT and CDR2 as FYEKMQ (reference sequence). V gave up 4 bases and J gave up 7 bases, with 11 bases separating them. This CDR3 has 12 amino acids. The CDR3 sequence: CASSSKVTEQYF. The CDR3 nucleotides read TGTGCCAGCAGCTCGAAAGTTACAGAGCAGTACTTC.

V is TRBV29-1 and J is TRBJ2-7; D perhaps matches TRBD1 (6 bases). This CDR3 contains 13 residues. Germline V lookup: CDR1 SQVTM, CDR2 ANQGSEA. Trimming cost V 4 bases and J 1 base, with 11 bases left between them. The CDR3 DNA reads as TGCAGCGTTGGACAGGTTGAATCCTACGAGCAGTACTTC. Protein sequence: CSVGQVESYEQYF.

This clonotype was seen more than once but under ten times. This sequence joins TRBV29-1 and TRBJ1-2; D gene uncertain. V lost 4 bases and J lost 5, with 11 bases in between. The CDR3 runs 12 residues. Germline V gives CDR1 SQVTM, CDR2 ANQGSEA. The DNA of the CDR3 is TGCAGCGTTGGGCCAGGACCTTATGGCTACACCTTC. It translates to CSVGPGPYGYTF.

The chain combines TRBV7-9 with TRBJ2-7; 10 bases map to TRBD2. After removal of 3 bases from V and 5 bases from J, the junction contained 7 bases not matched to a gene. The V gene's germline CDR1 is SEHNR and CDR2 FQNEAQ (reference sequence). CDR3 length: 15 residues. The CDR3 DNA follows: TGTGCCAGCAGCTTTAAGCGGGGGGGCATCGACGAGCAGTACTTC. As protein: CASSFKRGGIDEQYF. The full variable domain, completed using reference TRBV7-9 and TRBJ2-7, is DTGVSQNPRHKITKRGQNVTFRCDPISEHNRLYWYRQTLGQGPEFLTYFQNEAQLEKSRLLSDRFSAERPKGSFSTLEIQRTEQGDSAMYLCASSFKRGGIDEQYFGPGTRLTVT.